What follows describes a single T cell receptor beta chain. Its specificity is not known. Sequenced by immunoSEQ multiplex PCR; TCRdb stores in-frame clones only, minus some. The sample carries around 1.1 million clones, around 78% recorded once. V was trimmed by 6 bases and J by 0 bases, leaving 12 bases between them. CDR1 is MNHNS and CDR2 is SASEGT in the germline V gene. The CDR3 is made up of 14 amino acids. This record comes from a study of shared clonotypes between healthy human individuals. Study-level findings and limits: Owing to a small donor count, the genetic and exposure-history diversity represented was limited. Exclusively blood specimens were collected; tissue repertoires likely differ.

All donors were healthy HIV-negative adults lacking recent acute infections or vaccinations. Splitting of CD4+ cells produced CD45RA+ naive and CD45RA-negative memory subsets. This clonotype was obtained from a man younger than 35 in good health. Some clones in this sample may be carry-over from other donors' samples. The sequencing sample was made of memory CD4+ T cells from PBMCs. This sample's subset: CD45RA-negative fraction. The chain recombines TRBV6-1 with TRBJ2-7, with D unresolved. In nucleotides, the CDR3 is TGTGCCAGCAGCCCGGACGGTGGCTCCTACGAGCAGTACTTC. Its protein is CASSPDGGSYEQYF.